This T cell receptor (beta chain) comes out of a study of cytomegalovirus exposure and HLA in healthy donors. On this clone: Antigen specificity is unknown.

General study results and limits: Later on, a genetic analysis was performed. It linked a missense variant in DCLRE1C with V- and J-gene trimming of TCR beta.

PCR used 60 Vbeta primers and 13 Jbeta primers. Repertoires were generated with immunoSEQ multiplex PCR, while TCRdb's copy carries only in-frame clones and drops some. The data show roughly 160,000 clones, 73% seen once. This CDR3 is built from 14 residues. V lost 8 bases, J lost 0 bases, and 2 bases stayed unmatched. The V gene's germline CDR1 is LNHDA and CDR2 SQIVND (reference sequence). Sequencing used PBMCs. The TCR sequence derives from a woman under 30 in good health and CMV-seropositive. The rearrangement joins TRBV19 to TRBJ2-3; 10 bases line up with TRBD2. The CDR3 reads CASSTSGSTDTQYF. CDR3 DNA sequence: TGTGCCAGTTCGACTAGCGGGAGCACAGATACGCAGTATTTT.